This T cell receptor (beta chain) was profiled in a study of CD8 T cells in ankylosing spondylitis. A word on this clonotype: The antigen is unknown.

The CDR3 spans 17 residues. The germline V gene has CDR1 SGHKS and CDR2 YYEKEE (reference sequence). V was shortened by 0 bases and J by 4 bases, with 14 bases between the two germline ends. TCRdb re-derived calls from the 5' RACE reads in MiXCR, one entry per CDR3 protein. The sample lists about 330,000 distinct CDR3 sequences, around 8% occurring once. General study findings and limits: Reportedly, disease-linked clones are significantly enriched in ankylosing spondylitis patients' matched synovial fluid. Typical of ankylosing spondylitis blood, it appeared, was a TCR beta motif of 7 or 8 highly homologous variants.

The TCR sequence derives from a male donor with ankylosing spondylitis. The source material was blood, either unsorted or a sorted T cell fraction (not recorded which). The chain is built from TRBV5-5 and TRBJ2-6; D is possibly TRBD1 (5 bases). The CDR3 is CASSLAPRADGANVLTF. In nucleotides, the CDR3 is TGTGCCAGCAGCTTGGCCCCCAGGGCCGACGGGGCCAACGTCCTGACTTTC.